Listed below are T cell receptor beta chains from one sample, sequenced in a study of identifying expanded T cells in peripheral blood. Clones were read by immunoSEQ multiplex PCR, and TCRdb kept only the in-frame ones, dropping some. Of around 78,000 clones in the sample, approximately 84% were seen once. The sample consisted of blood. The receptor set was obtained from a person aged 18 to 70 in good health. CDR3s include the opening cysteine and the closing phenylalanine or tryptophan. D genes are given only for firm matches. Expanded clones are given a class, and other clones once, few, many or no size at all.

CASSSFGTGTNQPQHF | TGTGCCTCATCTAGCTTTGGGACAGGGACCAATCAGCCCCAGCATTTT | TRBD1 | TRBV7-2 | - | TRBJ1-5
CASSFPTGVGVRAYEQYF | TGTGCCAGCAGTTTCCCGACAGGGGTGGGCGTTCGCGCGTACGAGCAGTACTTC | TRBD1 | TRBV28 | - | TRBJ2-7
CSTAFGGNEQFF | TGCAGCACAGCGTTTGGTGGGAATGAGCAGTTCTTC | - | TRBV29-1 | once | TRBJ2-1
CASSFERQETQYF | TGTGCCAGCAGCTTCGAGAGGCAAGAGACCCAGTACTTC | - | TRBV7-2 | once | TRBJ2-5
CASSLRAGDGGETQYF | TGCGCCAGCAGCTTACGAGCGGGAGATGGAGGCGAGACCCAGTACTTC | TRBD2 | TRBV4-1 | - | TRBJ2-5
CASSLETGNQGYEQYF | TGTGCCAGCAGTTTGGAGACAGGGAATCAAGGCTACGAGCAGTACTTC | TRBD1 | TRBV28 | - | TRBJ2-7
CASSQDLSDEQFF | TGCGCCAGCAGCCAAGATCTGAGTGATGAGCAGTTCTTC | - | TRBV4-3 | - | TRBJ2-1
CASSQVSDYEQYF | TGTGCCAGCAGCCAAGTCTCGGACTACGAGCAGTACTTC | - | TRBV14 | - | TRBJ2-7
CASSLTSQGSGTVNEQFF | TGCGCCAGCAGCTTGACATCTCAGGGGTCCGGCACAGTAAATGAGCAGTTCTTC | - | TRBV5-1 | - | TRBJ2-1
CASSRAQGDLFSGMEKLFF | TGTGCCAGCAGTCGGGCCCAGGGAGACCTTTTTAGTGGGATGGAAAAACTGTTTTTT | - | TRBV28 | once | TRBJ1-4
CASSFTGGTQPQHF | TGTGCCAGCAGTTTTACAGGGGGCACACAGCCCCAGCATTTT | TRBD1 | TRBV28 | - | TRBJ1-5
CASSYTGGTEAFF | TGTGCCAGCAGTTATACTGGAGGTACTGAAGCTTTCTTT | - | TRBV6-5 | - | TRBJ1-1
CASSSLAPRGNEQFF | TGTGCCAGCAGTTCCTTGGCCCCCAGGGGCAATGAGCAGTTCTTC | - | TRBV27 | few | TRBJ2-1
CASSLRDSYNEQFF | TGTGCCAGCAGTCTGCGGGACTCCTACAATGAGCAGTTCTTC | - | TRBV21-1 | few | TRBJ2-1
CASSLEGEGYNEQFF | TGTGCCAGCAGCTTAGAGGGGGAGGGGTACAATGAGCAGTTCTTC | TRBD2 | TRBV11-3 | once | TRBJ2-1
CASSSPGRVVVGELFF | TGTGCCAGCAGCTCGCCGGGGAGGGTCGTTGTCGGGGAGCTGTTTTTT | TRBD2 | TRBV11-3 | - | TRBJ2-2
CASEDGRRNNEQFF | TGTGCCAGCGAGGACGGGAGGAGGAACAATGAGCAGTTCTTC | TRBD2 | TRBV11-1 | - | TRBJ2-1
CASSPPGANQPQHF | TGTGCCAGCAGTCCGCCGGGGGCAAATCAGCCCCAGCATTTT | - | TRBV28 | few | TRBJ1-5
CASSPNHRGNTEAFF | TGTGCCAGCAGCCCCAACCACAGGGGAAACACTGAAGCTTTCTTT | TRBD1 | TRBV7-3 | once | TRBJ1-1
CASSPGTGGIGNQPQHF | TGTGCCAGCTCACCAGGGACAGGGGGCATCGGCAATCAGCCCCAGCATTTT | TRBD1 | TRBV18 | - | TRBJ1-5
CASSLSTLPGYTGELFF | TGTGCCAGCAGCCTTTCAACCCTCCCGGGTTACACCGGGGAGCTGTTTTTT | - | TRBV9 | - | TRBJ2-2
CASSPTGELGQETQYF | TGTGCCAGCAGCCCGACAGGGGAATTGGGGCAAGAGACCCAGTACTTC | TRBD1 | TRBV9 | - | TRBJ2-5
CASSEEFSANTGELFF | TGTGCCAGCAGTGAAGAGTTTAGCGCGAACACCGGGGAGCTGTTTTTT | - | TRBV2 | - | TRBJ2-2
CSVEGQAAYEQYF | TGCAGCGTTGAAGGGCAGGCCGCCTACGAGCAGTACTTC | - | TRBV29-1 | - | TRBJ2-7
CATQRGDWTTEQFF | TGTGCCACCCAAAGGGGTGATTGGACTACTGAGCAGTTCTTC | - | TRBV28 | - | TRBJ2-1
CASSQDLGGSTDTQYF | TGCGCCAGCAGCCAAGATTTGGGCGGGAGCACAGATACGCAGTATTTT | - | TRBV4-3 | - | TRBJ2-3
CASRSPGGNTEAFF | TGTGCCAGCAGATCCCCGGGGGGGAACACTGAAGCTTTCTTT | - | TRBV6-1 | - | TRBJ1-1
CASSFSSAGNYNEQFF | TGTGCCAGCAGTTTTTCGTCAGCGGGCAACTACAATGAGCAGTTCTTC | - | TRBV28 | - | TRBJ2-1
CASSIQKGATDTQYF | TGTGCCAGTAGTATTCAAAAAGGGGCCACAGATACGCAGTATTTT | - | TRBV19 | - | TRBJ2-3
CASSELASPSYEQYF | TGTGCCAGCAGTGAACTAGCTTCCCCATCCTACGAGCAGTACTTC | - | TRBV6-1 | - | TRBJ2-7
CASSRVGGNYGYTF | TGTGCCAGCAGCCGCGTAGGGGGGAACTATGGCTACACCTTC | - | TRBV28 | - | TRBJ1-2
CASSLLGWADQYQETQYF | TGTGCCAGCAGCTTGCTGGGCTGGGCCGACCAGTACCAAGAGACCCAGTACTTC | - | TRBV5-6 | - | TRBJ2-5
CASSLRAGGPKFF | TGTGCCAGCAGCTTACGAGCGGGAGGGCCGAAGTTCTTC | TRBD2 | TRBV5-8 | - | TRBJ2-1
CASSSLWGPSYEQYF | TGCGCCAGCAGCTCCCTCTGGGGGCCGTCCTACGAGCAGTACTTC | - | TRBV5-1 | - | TRBJ2-7
CASSIASSGRSGNTEAFF | TGTGCCAGTAGTATAGCTTCGTCGGGAAGGTCGGGGAACACTGAAGCTTTCTTT | - | TRBV19 | - | TRBJ1-1
CASTLLRNTEAFF | TGTGCCAGTACCCTGCTTCGGAACACTGAAGCTTTCTTT | - | TRBV19 | - | TRBJ1-1
CASSLDSRQAGGTQYF | TGTGCCAGCAGCTTAGATTCGCGGCAGGCTGGGGGAACGCAGTATTTT | - | TRBV11-3 | once | TRBJ2-3
CASSQTNTGELFF | TGCGCCAGCAGCCAAACGAACACCGGGGAGCTGTTTTTT | - | TRBV5-1 | - | TRBJ2-2
CASSQDGWGPGNTIYF | TGTGCCAGCAGCCAAGATGGCTGGGGGCCTGGAAACACCATATATTTT | - | TRBV4-2 | - | TRBJ1-3
CASSGASPKGNEQFF | TGTGCCAGCAGCGGGGCTAGCCCAAAGGGGAATGAGCAGTTCTTC | - | TRBV7-8 | - | TRBJ2-1
CASSYSVRWDGYTF | TGTGCCAGCAGTTACTCGGTCAGGTGGGATGGCTACACCTTC | - | TRBV6-5 | few | TRBJ1-2
CASSAAGLPSYNEQFF | TGTGCCAGCAGCGCAGCGGGACTACCCTCCTACAATGAGCAGTTCTTC | TRBD2 | TRBV5-8 | - | TRBJ2-1
CASSYSGQGWGYTF | TGTGCCAGCAGTTACTCGGGGCAGGGGTGGGGCTACACCTTC | - | TRBV6-6 | - | TRBJ1-2